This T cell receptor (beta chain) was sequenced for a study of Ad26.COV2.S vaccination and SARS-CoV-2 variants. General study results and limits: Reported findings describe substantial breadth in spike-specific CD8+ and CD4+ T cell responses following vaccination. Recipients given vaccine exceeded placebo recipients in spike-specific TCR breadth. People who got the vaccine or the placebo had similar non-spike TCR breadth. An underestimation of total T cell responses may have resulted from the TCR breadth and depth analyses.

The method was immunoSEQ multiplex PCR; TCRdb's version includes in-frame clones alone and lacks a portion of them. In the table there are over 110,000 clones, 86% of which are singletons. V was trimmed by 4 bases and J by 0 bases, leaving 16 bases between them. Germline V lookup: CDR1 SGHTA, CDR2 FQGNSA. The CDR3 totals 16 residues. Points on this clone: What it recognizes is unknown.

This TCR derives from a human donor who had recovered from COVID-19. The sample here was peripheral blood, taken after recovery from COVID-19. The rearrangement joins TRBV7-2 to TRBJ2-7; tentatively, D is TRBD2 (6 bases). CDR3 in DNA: TGTGCCAGCAGCTCCCGATCGGGGGTAAACTCCTACGAGCAGTACTTC. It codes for CASSSRSGVNSYEQYF.